This T cell receptor beta chain was recorded in a study of T cells in Graves' hyperthyroidism and ophthalmopathy (dated by TCRdb to about 2019). General notes on the study: Peripheral blood samples were taken at initial diagnosis, before any treatment was given. The paper describes TCR Vbeta CDR3 sequencing of some 130 peripheral blood samples, made up of 43 ophthalmopathy patients, around 78 hyperthyroidism patients and 17 progressor patients. TCR V-J signatures able to tell the groups apart were searched for in a discovery cohort of around 95 patients, of whom approximately 40 had Graves' ophthalmopathy and 55 to 60 had stable Graves' hyperthyroidism. The study also compared thyroid tissue and blood T-cell repertoires from five or six Graves' hyperthyroidism patients. An independent validation cohort of about 19 hyperthyroidism patients and more than 15 patients who later progressed to ophthalmopathy tested prospective prediction of ophthalmopathy. Following sampling, methimazole starting at 30 mg daily was given to hyperthyroidism patients, and high-dose intravenous methylprednisolone was given to ophthalmopathy patients. The 75 to 100 discovery patients were randomly divided into training and test sets at a 7:3 ratio.

What the authors observed across the whole study: No statistical method was used to fix the sample size in advance, and group allocation was not hidden from the investigators. In validation, progression to ophthalmopathy was predicted by the model with around 70% sensitivity and 72% to 85% specificity, a median of about 6.4 months before onset. Ophthalmopathy was separated from stable hyperthyroidism by a 13 V-J signature model, with about 88% sensitivity and about 81% specificity obtained in cross-validation and 80%/75% obtained in testing. Most expanded thyroid clonotypes (frequency above 0.001) were also found in blood, which suggests that blood repertoires may mirror thyroid immune responses.

Ophthalmopathy patients had moderately to severely active disease, Clinical Activity Score of at least 3, NOSPECS grade of at least 4, and duration under 3 months. Patients with uncontrolled infections, other autoimmune diseases, pregnancy or lactation were excluded. Diagnoses relied on clinical symptoms, serum thyroxine and TRAb, thyroid ultrasound and orbital computed tomography. Ficoll-Paque density gradient centrifugation was used to isolate PBMCs from around 10 ml of fresh peripheral blood. Total RNA was extracted with Trizol reagent, and quality was checked on an Agilent 2100 Bioanalyzer. The germline V gene sets CDR1 to MDHEN and CDR2 to SYDVKM. The CDR3 has 13 amino acids, counting the end cysteine and phenylalanine. Only the CDR3 region is kept as DNA, spanning 39 bases read in frame from base 1. V is clipped by 7 bases and J by 2 bases, and the sequence between their germline boundaries is 12 bases long.

The TCR beta CDR3 regions were amplified from the RNA transcripts. The first round of RT-PCR for the TCR CDR3 was performed with the HTBI primer set and the Qiagen OneStep RT-PCR kit. The libraries were constructed in a second round of multiplex PCR and then size-selected and purified. Sequencing of the libraries was done on an Illumina HiSeq2000 using paired-end 100 bp reads. The authors' pipeline ran thus. Raw data were processed with SOAPnuke, discarding reads with adapters, uncalled bases, mean Phred below 15, or no exact constant-primer or identifier match. COPE v1.2.5 was used to merge high-quality paired reads, and clonotypes were defined as unique nucleotide sequences. Clonotypes were aligned to IMGT TRBV, TRBD and TRBJ reference segments using MiTCR v1.1. The analysis included only V-J combinations with a frequency above 0.0001, which together covered 99% to 99.2% of the repertoires. The TCS score was defined as F50 (clonal expansion) divided by E x V (chaos), with BLOSUM62-based TCRdist calculated between CDR3 peptides within each V-J. Welch's t-statistics and random forest reduced approximately 520 V-J features to 10 to 15, which were used in a naive Bayes classifier (R e1071). Clones were called with MiXCR by TCRdb after fastp trimmed the public reads at Q25, and only in-frame beta chains were retained. Here each entry gathers all rows of one CDR3 protein and keeps the most common genes and DNA. These V and J calls are TCRdb output, not the study's own analysis. The sample contains 360,000 or so distinct CDR3 sequences, about a sixth of them found a single time. The top ten constitute around 16% of the sample.

About this clonotype itself: No antigen is known for it. No much larger clonotype is one base removed from it; base qualities were not supplied.

In this chain, TRBV28 is recombined with TRBJ2-7; there is no confident call for the D gene. Sequencing was carried out using blood. This TCR came from a woman aged 40 to 55 with Graves' ophthalmopathy. The bases are TGTGCCAGCATTACCTCCGCAGCCTACGAGCAGTACTTC. Its translation is CASITSAAYEQYF.